One and the same sample provided the 3 T cell receptor beta chains below, sequenced in a study of CD8 T cells in ankylosing spondylitis. Each CDR3 protein gets one entry after TCRdb re-called the 5' RACE reads with MiXCR. The sample gives 200,000 or so distinct CDR3 sequences, under 30% of which show up once; 6.6% is in the top ten. The sequenced sample was blood, either unsorted or a sorted T cell fraction (not recorded which). Receptor source: a male donor with ankylosing spondylitis or in good health (not recorded which).

V usage is TRBV12-3 or TRBV12-4 and J usage is TRBJ2-2, with a weak D call TRBD1 (6 bases). V gave up 7 bases and J gave up 7 bases, with 16 bases separating them. The CDR3 consists of 14 residues. CDR3 sequence reads: CASTPNGGHGELFF. As DNA, the CDR3 is TGTGCCAGCACCCCGAATGGGGGCCACGGGGAGCTGTTTTTT.

The CDR3 DNA reads TGTGCCAGCAGCTTCGGACAGGGTTCCGGAGATACGCAGTATTTT. Encoded protein: CASSFGQGSGDTQYF. The chain employs TRBV11-2 and TRBJ2-3; 8 bases are a match to TRBD1. The CDR3 has 15 residues. Germline CDR1 and CDR2: SGHAT and FQNNGV. V shed 3 bases and J 5 bases; nucleotides not matched to a gene: 7.

This clonotype was seen a handful of times. Here the CDR3 reads CASSLGVGTVNEQFF. The CDR3 bases are TGCGCCAGCAGCCTAGGCGTAGGGACGGTCAATGAGCAGTTCTTC. V is TRBV4-3 and J is TRBJ2-1; D may be TRBD1 or TRBD2 (5 bases each). Trimming left V 4 bases short and J 6 bases short, with 16 bases between. The V gene's germline CDR1 is LGHNA and CDR2 YSLEER. The CDR3 runs 15 residues.